The present T cell receptor beta chain was sequenced within a study of T cell responses to AZD1222 COVID-19 vaccine. The CDR3 covers 11 residues. CDR1 is SEHNR and CDR2 is FQNEAQ in the germline V gene (reference sequence). V gave up 10 bases and J gave up 0 bases, with 7 bases separating them. Only in-frame clones appear in the TCRdb table, and some are missing; sequencing was by immunoSEQ multiplex PCR. The table shows some 100,000 clones, with 85% to 90% occurring only once. V and J are TRBV7-9 and TRBJ2-7, with D hard to call. The TCR originated in an adult in good health. The source material was peripheral blood, sampled on day 0 of AZD1222 vaccination. CDR3 sequence reads: CATISSYEQYF. The DNA for the CDR3 is TGTGCCACTATAAGCTCCTACGAGCAGTACTTC.